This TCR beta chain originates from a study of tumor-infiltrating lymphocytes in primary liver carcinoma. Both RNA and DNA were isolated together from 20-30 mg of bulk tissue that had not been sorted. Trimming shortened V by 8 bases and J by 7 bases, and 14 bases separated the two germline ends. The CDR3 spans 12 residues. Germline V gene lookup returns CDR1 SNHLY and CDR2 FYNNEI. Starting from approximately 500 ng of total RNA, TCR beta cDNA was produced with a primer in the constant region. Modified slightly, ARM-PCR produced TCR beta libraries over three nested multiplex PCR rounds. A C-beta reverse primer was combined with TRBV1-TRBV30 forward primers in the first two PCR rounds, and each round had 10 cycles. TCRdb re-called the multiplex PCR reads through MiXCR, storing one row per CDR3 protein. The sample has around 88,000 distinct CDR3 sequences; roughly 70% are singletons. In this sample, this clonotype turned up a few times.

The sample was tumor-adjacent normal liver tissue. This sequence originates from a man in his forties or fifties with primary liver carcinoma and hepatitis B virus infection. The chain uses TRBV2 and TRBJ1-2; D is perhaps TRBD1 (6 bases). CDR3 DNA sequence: TGTGCCAGCGGGACGACAGGTGTTGGCTACACCTTC. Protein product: CASGTTGVGYTF.